The rows below give T cell receptor beta chains drawn from one sample of a study of CXCR3-negative and CXCR3-positive naive CD8 T cells. TCRdb reprocessed the 5' RACE reads; each CDR3 protein has one entry and no DNA is given. The repertoire table contains 6,500 to 7,500 distinct CDR3 sequences. Sequenced input: naive CXCR3- CD8+ T cells from blood. The receptors derive from a human donor in good health. Some clones in this sample may be carry-over from other donors' samples. Each CDR3 is given with its conserved first and last residue. Expanded clones get a size class; other rows say once, few or many, or leave the size out.

j_gene,v_gene,abundance,CDR3aa
TRBJ1-1,TRBV19,-,CASSTTGGRNTEAFF
TRBJ2-7,TRBV20-1,medium-sized,CSAAARNINYEQYF
TRBJ1-1,TRBV27,-,CASSPGRYTEAFF
TRBJ2-7,TRBV7-8,-,CASSPSLEQYF
TRBJ1-2,TRBV29-1,medium-sized,CSVEDPTADYGYTF
TRBJ2-7,TRBV28,-,CASRGGYEQYF
TRBJ1-4,TRBV7-2,-,CASSTRTFGGEKLFF
TRBJ1-6,TRBV13,-,CASSLGASSYNSPLHF
TRBJ2-7,TRBV29-1,medium-sized,CSVETGVSYEQYF
TRBJ2-5,TRBV7-2,-,CASTPVAGPQETQYF
TRBJ2-5,TRBV5-8,-,CASSLGSDSGGETQYF
TRBJ2-3,TRBV20-1,-,CSARDLGRPSTDTQYF
TRBJ2-2,TRBV10-3,-,CAISESGSPGQTGELFF
TRBJ1-6,TRBV2,-,CASRDSYSPLHF
TRBJ1-2,TRBV6-2/TRBV6-3,-,CASSYSPIGYTF
TRBJ1-2,TRBV29-1,medium-sized,CSVEEGKNINYGYTF
TRBJ2-1,TRBV13,-,CASTSPQLDNEQFF
TRBJ2-7,TRBV20-1,medium-sized,CSAGRVSYEQYF
TRBJ2-1,TRBV28,-,CASSLSGTVNEQFF
TRBJ2-7,TRBV5-1,medium-sized,CASSLPGQGSSYEQYF